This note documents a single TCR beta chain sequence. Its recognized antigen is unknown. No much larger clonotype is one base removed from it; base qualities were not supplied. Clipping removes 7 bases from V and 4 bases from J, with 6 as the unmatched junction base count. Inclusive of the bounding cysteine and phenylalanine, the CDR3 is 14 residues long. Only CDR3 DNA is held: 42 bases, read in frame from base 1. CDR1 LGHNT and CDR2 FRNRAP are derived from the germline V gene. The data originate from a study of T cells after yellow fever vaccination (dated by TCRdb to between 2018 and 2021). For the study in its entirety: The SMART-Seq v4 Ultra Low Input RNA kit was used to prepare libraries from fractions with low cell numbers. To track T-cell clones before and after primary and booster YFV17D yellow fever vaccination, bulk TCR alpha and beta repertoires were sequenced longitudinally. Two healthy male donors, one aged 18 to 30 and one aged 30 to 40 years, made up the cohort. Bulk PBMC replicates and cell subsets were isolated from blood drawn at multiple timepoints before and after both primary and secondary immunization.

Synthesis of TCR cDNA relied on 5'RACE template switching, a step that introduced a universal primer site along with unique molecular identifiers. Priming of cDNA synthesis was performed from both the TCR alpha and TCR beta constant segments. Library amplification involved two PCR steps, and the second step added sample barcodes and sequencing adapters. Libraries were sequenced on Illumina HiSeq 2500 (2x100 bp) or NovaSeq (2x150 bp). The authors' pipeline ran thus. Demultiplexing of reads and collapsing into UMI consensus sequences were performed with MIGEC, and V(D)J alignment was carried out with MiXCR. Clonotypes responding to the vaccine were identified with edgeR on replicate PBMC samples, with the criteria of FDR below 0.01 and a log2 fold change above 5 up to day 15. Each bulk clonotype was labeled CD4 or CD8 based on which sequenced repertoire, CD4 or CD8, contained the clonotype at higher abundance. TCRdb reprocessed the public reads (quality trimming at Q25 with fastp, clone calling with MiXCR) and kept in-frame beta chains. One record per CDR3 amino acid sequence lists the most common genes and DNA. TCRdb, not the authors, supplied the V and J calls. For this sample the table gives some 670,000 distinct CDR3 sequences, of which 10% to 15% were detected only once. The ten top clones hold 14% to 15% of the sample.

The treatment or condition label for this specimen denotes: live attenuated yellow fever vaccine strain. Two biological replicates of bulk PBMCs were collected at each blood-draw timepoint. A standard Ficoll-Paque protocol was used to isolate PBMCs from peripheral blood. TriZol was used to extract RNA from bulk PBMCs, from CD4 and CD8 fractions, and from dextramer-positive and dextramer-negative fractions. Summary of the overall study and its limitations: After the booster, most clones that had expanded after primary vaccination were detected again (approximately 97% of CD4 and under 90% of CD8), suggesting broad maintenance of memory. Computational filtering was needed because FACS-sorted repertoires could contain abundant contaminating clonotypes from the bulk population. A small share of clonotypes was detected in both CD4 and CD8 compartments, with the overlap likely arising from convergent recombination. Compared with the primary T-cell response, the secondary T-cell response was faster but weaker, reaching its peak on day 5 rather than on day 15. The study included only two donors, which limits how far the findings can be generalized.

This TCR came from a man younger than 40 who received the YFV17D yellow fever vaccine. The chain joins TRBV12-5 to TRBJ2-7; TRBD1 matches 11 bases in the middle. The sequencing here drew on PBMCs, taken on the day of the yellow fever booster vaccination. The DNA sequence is TGTGCTAGTGCCTCCGGGACAGGGGGTTACGAGCAGTACTTC. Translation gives CASASGTGGYEQYF.